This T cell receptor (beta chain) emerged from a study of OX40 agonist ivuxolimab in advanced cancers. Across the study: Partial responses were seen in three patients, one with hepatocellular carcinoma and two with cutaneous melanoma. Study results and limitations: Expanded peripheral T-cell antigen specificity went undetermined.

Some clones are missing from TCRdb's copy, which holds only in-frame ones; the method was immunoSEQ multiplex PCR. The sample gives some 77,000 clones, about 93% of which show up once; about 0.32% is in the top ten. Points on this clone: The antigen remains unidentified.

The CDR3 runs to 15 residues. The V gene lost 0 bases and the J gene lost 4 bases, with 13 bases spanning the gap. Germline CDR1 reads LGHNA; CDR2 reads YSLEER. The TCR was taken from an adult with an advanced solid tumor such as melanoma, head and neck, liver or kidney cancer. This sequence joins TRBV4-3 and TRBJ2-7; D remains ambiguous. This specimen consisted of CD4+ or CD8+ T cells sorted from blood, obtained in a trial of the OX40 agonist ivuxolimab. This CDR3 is CASSQDPLPSYEQYF. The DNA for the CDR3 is TGCGCCAGCAGCCAAGACCCACTCCCCAGTTACGAGCAGTACTTC.